This section outlines one T cell receptor beta chain sequence together with its context. Antigen: not known. The method was immunoSEQ multiplex PCR; TCRdb's version includes in-frame clones alone and lacks a portion of them. This table has about 78,000 clones, around 87% appearing once. This sample was taken from a study of graft-versus-host responses after intestinal transplantation. Study-wide context: Those transplanted obtained multivisceral, liver-intestinal, or isolated intestinal grafts. Findings of the study overall: Allografts of one patient group, those with graft-donor T cell macrochimerism, had high graft-versus-host to host-versus-graft clonal ratios. GvH clones appeared in recipient marrow, some first in ileum or blood.

The CDR3 contains 13 residues. V dropped 6 bases and J dropped 5; count of bases not matched to a gene: 4. From germline, CDR1 is MNHNS and CDR2 SASEGT. This receptor was identified in a human donor who was the organ donor for an intestinal transplant. The input for sequencing was unstimulated CD8+ T cells sorted from spleen or lymph node cells, taken before transplant. The V and J genes are TRBV6-1 and TRBJ1-5; 7 bases align to TRBD1. CDR3 nucleotides: TGTGCCAGCAGCCCAGGGGGAGATCAGCCCCAGCATTTT. Protein sequence: CASSPGGDQPQHF.